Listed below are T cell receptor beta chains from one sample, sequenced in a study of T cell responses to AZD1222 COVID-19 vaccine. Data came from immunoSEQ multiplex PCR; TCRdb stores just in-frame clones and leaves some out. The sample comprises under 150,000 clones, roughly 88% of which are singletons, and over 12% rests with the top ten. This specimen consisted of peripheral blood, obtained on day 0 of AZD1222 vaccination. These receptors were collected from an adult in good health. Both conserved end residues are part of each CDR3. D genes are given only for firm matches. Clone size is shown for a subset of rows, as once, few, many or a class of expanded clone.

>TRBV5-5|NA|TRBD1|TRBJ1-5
TGTGCCAGCAGCGGTGGAGGGGGCCTCAATCAGCCCCAGCATTTT
CASSGGGGLNQPQHF
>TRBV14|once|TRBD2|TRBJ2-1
TGTGCCAGCAGCCCCAGACTAGCGGGGGGTGAGCAGTTCTTC
CASSPRLAGGEQFF
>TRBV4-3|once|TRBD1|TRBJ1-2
TGCGCCAGCCGTCCGGGACAGGTCTTAAACTATGGCTACACCTTC
CASRPGQVLNYGYTF
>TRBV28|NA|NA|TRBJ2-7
TGTGCCAGCAGTTTAGGGTCAGGGGTGGCCTACGAGCAGTACTTC
CASSLGSGVAYEQYF
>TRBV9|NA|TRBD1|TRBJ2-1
TGTGCCAGCAGCCGGTTCGACAGGGGAGAGGGGTTCTTC
CASSRFDRGEGFF
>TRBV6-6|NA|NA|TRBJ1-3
TGTGCCAGCAGTTACTCGAGCCCAGGGGCTGGAAACACCATATATTTT
CASSYSSPGAGNTIYF
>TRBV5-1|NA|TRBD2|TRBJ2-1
TGCGCCAGCACCCCCGGGGGTACAGCGGGGATTGACAATGAGCAGTTCTTC
CASTPGGTAGIDNEQFF
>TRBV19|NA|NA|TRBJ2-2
TGTGCCAGTTACGATAGACGGAACACCGGGGAGCTGTTTTTT
CASYDRRNTGELFF
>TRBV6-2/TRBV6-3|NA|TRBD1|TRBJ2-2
TGTGCCAGCAGTGGACAGGGGAGTACCGGGGAGCTGTTTTTT
CASSGQGSTGELFF
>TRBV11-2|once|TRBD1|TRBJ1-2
TGTGCTACAGGGGATTATGGCTACACCTTC
CATGDYGYTF
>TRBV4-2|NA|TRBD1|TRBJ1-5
TGTGCCAGCAGCCAGCCGGGACAGGGACATCAGCCCCAGCATTTT
CASSQPGQGHQPQHF
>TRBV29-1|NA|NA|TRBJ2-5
TGCAGCGTTTGCAGGGTCGGGGAGACCCAGTACTTC
CSVCRVGETQYF
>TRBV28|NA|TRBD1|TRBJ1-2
TGTGCCACCAACCGAGCCGGGACAGCGAACTATGGCTACACCTTC
CATNRAGTANYGYTF
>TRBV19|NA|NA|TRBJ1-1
TGTGCCAGTAGTGAGCGAAGGGTGGCGGCTTTCTTT
CASSERRVAAFF
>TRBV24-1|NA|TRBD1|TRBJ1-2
TGTGCCACCAGTGGGACAGGAGCCTACTATGGCTACACCTTC
CATSGTGAYYGYTF
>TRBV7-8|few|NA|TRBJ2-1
TGTGCCAGCAGCCCGACAAGGACGGTCTGGGGCAATGAGCAGTTCTTC
CASSPTRTVWGNEQFF
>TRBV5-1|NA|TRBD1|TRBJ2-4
TGCGCCAGCAAAATAGGACAGGGGCAAAACATTCAGTACTTC
CASKIGQGQNIQYF
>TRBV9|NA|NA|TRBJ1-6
TGTGCCAGCAGCGTAGAGTCAGGGTGGACACCCCTCCACTTT
CASSVESGWTPLHF
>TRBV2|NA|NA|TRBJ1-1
TGTGCCAGCAGTGACCGAGTGGAGGTCACTGAAGCTTTCTTT
CASSDRVEVTEAFF
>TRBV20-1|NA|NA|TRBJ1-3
TGCAGTGCTAGTCGAGGGGGAGCCCTTAATTCTGGAAACACCATATATTTT
CSASRGGALNSGNTIYF
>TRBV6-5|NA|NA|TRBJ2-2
TGTGCCAGCATTCGAGGAGGGGGAGGTGAATTGTTTTTT
CASIRGGGGELFF
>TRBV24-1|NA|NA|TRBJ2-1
TGTGCCACCAGTGATTCAGGGGCTGAGCAGTTCTTC
CATSDSGAEQFF
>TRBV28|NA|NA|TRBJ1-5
TGTGCCAGCATTGGGACCTCCTCCCGGGGGAGCAATCAGCCCCAGCATTTT
CASIGTSSRGSNQPQHF
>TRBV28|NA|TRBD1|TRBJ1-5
TGTGCCAGCCGACTCGGACAGGGCGGTCAGCCCCAGCATTTT
CASRLGQGGQPQHF
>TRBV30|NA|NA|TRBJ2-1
TGTGCCTGGAGTGTACGGGTCTTAGCGGTACACGAAGGGGAGCAGTTCTTC
CAWSVRVLAVHEGEQFF
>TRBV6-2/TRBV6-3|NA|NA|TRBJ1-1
TGTGCCAGCAGTTACTCGACCGGTGAAGCTTTCTTT
CASSYSTGEAFF
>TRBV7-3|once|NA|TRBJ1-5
TGTGCCAGCAGCTTCAATAGCAATCAGCCCCAGCATTTT
CASSFNSNQPQHF
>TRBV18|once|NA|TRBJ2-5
TGTGCCAGCTCAGAGATGCCCCAAGAGACCCAGTACTTC
CASSEMPQETQYF
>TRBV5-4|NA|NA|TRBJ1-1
TGTGCCAGCAGCTTTTATCGCACTGAAGCTTTCTTT
CASSFYRTEAFF
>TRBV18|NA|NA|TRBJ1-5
TGTGCCAGCTCACCACCTGGAGGGGGACGGGATCAGCCCCAGCATTTT
CASSPPGGGRDQPQHF
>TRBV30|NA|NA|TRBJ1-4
TGTGCCTGGAGTTATCAGTCTAATGAAAAACTGTTTTTT
CAWSYQSNEKLFF
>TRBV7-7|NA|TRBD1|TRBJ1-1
TGTGCTAGCGCTTCGGACAGGGGGTCTGAAGCTTTCTTT
CASASDRGSEAFF
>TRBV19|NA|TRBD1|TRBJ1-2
TGTGCCAGTAGTATACCCGGACAGGGGAGGGGGCACTATGGCTACACCTTC
CASSIPGQGRGHYGYTF
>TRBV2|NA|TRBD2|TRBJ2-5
TGTGCCAGCAGTCCCCAAAGGCTAGCGGGGGGAGAGACCCAGTACTTC
CASSPQRLAGGETQYF
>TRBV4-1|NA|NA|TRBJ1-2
TGCGCCAGCAGCCAAGATCCCGGTGCCTATGGCTACACCTTC
CASSQDPGAYGYTF
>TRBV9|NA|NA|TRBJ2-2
TGTGCCAGCAGTGGAGTAGGATGGACAGCCGGGGAGCTGTTTTTT
CASSGVGWTAGELFF
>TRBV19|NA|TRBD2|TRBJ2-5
TGTGCCAGTAGTACGGTGACTAGCGGGGGAAAGACCCAGTACTTC
CASSTVTSGGKTQYF
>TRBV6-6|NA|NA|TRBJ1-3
TGTGCCAGCAGTCCACAGGTCGAAAACACCATATATTTT
CASSPQVENTIYF
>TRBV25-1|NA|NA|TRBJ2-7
TGTGCCAGCAGTCGGTTGGACCGCTCCTACGAGCAGTACTTC
CASSRLDRSYEQYF
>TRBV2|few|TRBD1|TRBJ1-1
TGTGCCAGCAGGGACAGGCTGAACACTGAAGCTTTCTTT
CASRDRLNTEAFF
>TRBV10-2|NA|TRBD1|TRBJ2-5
TGCGCCAGCAGTGAGCCGGGACAGGGGCAAGAGACCCAGTACTTC
CASSEPGQGQETQYF
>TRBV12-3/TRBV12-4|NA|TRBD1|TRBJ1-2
TGTGCCAGCAGACCGACAGGGGGACAGGGCTACACCTTC
CASRPTGGQGYTF
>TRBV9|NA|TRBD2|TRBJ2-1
TGTGCCAGCAGCGCCCTTGGGCCTAGCGGGGGGGCCCCGTTCTTC
CASSALGPSGGAPFF
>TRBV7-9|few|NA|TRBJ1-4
TGTGCCAGCAGCTTCGAGGGGATAAAAGAAAAACTGTTTTTT
CASSFEGIKEKLFF
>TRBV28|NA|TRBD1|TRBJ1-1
TGTGCCAGCAGGGGACAGGCGGACACTGAAGCTTTCTTT
CASRGQADTEAFF